This T cell receptor beta chain was recorded in a study of blood T cell repertoires in COVID-19. Across the whole study: The cDNA or gDNA used as material had been derived from T cells, B-cell-depleted T cells, or PBMCs.

A Seattle source enrolled patients during active infection and followed them longitudinally. Study processing details: Using reference gene primer amplification, nucleated cell counts were estimated. The data were produced by immunoSEQ multiplex PCR, yet TCRdb's version contains in-frame clones alone and is incomplete. V, J and clone size derive from that table, while D and trimming were established from the DNA sequence. The sample yields approximately 160,000 clones, around nine tenths seen once. The ends were cut back, 1 base at V and 4 bases at J, with 7 bases in the middle. Germline CDR1 reads LGHDT; CDR2 reads YNNKEL (reference sequence). The length of the CDR3 is 13 residues.

The clonotype originates from a man between 60 and 75 years old with COVID-19, enrolled during active disease. The chain uses TRBV3-1 (or the pseudogene TRBV3-2) and TRBJ1-1, with D unclear. Sequencing was carried out using peripheral blood. The CDR3 DNA sequence: TGTGCCAGCAGCCAAGTAACAGCCACTGAAGCTTTCTTT. It is translated as CASSQVTATEAFF.